These T cell receptor beta chains were read from a single sample in a study of cytomegalovirus exposure and HLA in healthy donors. Method: immunoSEQ multiplex PCR; TCRdb's copy keeps in-frame clones and lacks some. The sample yields fewer than 200,000 clones, about 86% seen once. Source material: PBMCs. These receptors were obtained from a young woman in good health and CMV-seronegative. Both conserved end residues are part of each CDR3. A D gene is named only where the DNA matches it firmly. Some rows mark clone size as missing; the rest say once, few, many or name a class of expanded clone.

>few|TRBV18|-|TRBJ1-4|14
CASSPSQGSEKLFF
TGTGCCAGCTCACCGAGCCAGGGATCGGAAAAACTGTTTTTT
>-|TRBV14|-|TRBJ2-5|15
CASSQGRVVQETQYF
TGTGCCAGCAGCCAAGGGCGGGTAGTACAAGAGACCCAGTACTTC
>few|TRBV2|TRBD1|TRBJ1-1|16
CASSEIGQGLSPEAFF
TGTGCCAGCAGTGAAATCGGACAGGGGCTTTCCCCCGAAGCTTTCTTT
>-|TRBV7-2|TRBD1|TRBJ1-2|16
CASSLAGQGFYYGYTF
TGTGCCAGCAGCTTAGCGGGACAGGGGTTTTACTATGGCTACACCTTC
>-|TRBV28|TRBD1|TRBJ1-5|13
CASRQQGFQPQHF
TGTGCCAGCAGGCAACAGGGGTTTCAGCCCCAGCATTTT
>-|TRBV25-1|-|TRBJ2-5|15
CASSESGQLWETQYF
TGTGCCAGCAGTGAATCAGGACAGCTCTGGGAGACCCAGTACTTC
>-|TRBV4-3|-|TRBJ1-2|15
CASSQDWYSTYGYTF
TGCGCCAGCAGCCAAGATTGGTACAGCACCTATGGCTACACCTTC
>-|TRBV28|-|TRBJ1-2|14
CAGSWQGSDYGYTF
TGTGCCGGCAGTTGGCAGGGGAGTGACTATGGCTACACCTTC
>-|TRBV28|-|TRBJ2-7|11
CASSTGHEQYF
TGTGCCAGCAGTACAGGGCACGAGCAGTACTTC
>-|TRBV4-3|-|TRBJ2-1|15
CASSQELSSYNEQFF
TGCGCCAGCAGCCAAGAGTTGAGCTCCTACAATGAGCAGTTCTTC
>-|TRBV10-3|-|TRBJ1-5|14
CATRGGRSNQPQHF
TGTGCCACGAGGGGTGGGAGGAGCAATCAGCCCCAGCATTTT
>-|TRBV19|-|TRBJ1-1|13
CASSIVAPPEAFF
TGTGCCAGTAGTATAGTGGCACCTCCTGAAGCTTTCTTT
>-|TRBV6-5|-|TRBJ1-1|11
CASLLRGTAFF
TGTGCCAGCCTCTTACGGGGTACAGCTTTCTTT
>-|TRBV5-4|TRBD1|TRBJ1-2|16
CASSSGQGKVDYGYTF
TGTGCCAGCAGCTCAGGACAGGGTAAAGTTGACTATGGCTACACCTTC
>few|TRBV5-4|-|TRBJ2-7|14
CASSLGGSSYEQYF
TGTGCCAGCAGCTTGGGTGGGAGTTCCTACGAGCAGTACTTC
>few|TRBV21-1|-|TRBJ1-5|16
CASSSRRQGSNQPQHF
TGTGCCAGCAGCTCGCGACGACAGGGCAGCAATCAGCCCCAGCATTTT
>few|TRBV9|TRBD1|TRBJ1-1|16
CASSSKGTGGHTEAFF
TGTGCCAGCAGCTCGAAGGGGACAGGGGGGCACACTGAAGCTTTCTTT
>-|TRBV6-4|-|TRBJ2-7|13
CASSDFRGNEQYF
TGTGCCAGCAGTGACTTCCGAGGGAACGAGCAGTACTTC
>-|TRBV27|TRBD2|TRBJ2-7|17
CASSSHGLAAQPYEQYF
TGTGCCAGCAGCTCTCACGGACTAGCGGCCCAGCCGTACGAGCAGTACTTC
>-|TRBV19|-|TRBJ1-2|12
CASDSQGFGYTF
TGTGCCAGTGACAGTCAAGGTTTCGGCTACACCTTC
>once|TRBV9|TRBD1|TRBJ1-2|13
CASRPGTGRGYTF
TGTGCCAGCAGGCCCGGGACAGGGAGAGGCTACACCTTC
>once|TRBV6-1|-|TRBJ1-1|14
CASSGQNMNTEAFF
TGTGCCAGCAGCGGACAGAACATGAACACTGAAGCTTTCTTT
>-|TRBV11-2|-|TRBJ1-1|15
CASSPERVGSTEAFF
TGTGCCAGCAGCCCAGAGAGGGTGGGGAGCACTGAAGCTTTCTTT
>-|TRBV13|TRBD2|TRBJ2-3|13
CASRGGLTDTQYF
TGTGCCTCTAGGGGAGGGCTCACAGATACGCAGTATTTT
>-|TRBV5-4|-|TRBJ2-3|12
CASSLSTDTQYF
TGTGCCAGCAGCTTATCGACAGATACGCAGTATTTT
>once|TRBV27|TRBD2|TRBJ2-2|16
CASTTLAGGRVGELFF
TGTGCCAGCACGACCCTAGCGGGGGGGCGAGTCGGGGAGCTGTTTTTT
>-|TRBV5-5|-|TRBJ2-3|16
CASSLVLTGAGDTQYF
TGTGCCAGCAGCTTAGTCCTCACAGGAGCTGGGGATACGCAGTATTTT
>-|TRBV7-2|TRBD1|TRBJ1-1|13
CASSGTGGTEAFF
TGTGCCAGCAGCGGAACAGGGGGCACTGAAGCTTTCTTT
>-|TRBV28|TRBD1|TRBJ1-5|15
CASSGGGTGNQPQHF
TGTGCCAGCAGCGGGGGAGGGACAGGGAATCAGCCCCAGCATTTT
>-|TRBV2|-|TRBJ2-3|15
CASSVSGISTDTQYF
TGTGCCAGCAGTGTATCAGGGATTAGCACAGATACGCAGTATTTT
>-|TRBV7-9|TRBD1|TRBJ2-1|16
CSSSLGLGTGQKEQFF
TGTTCCAGCAGCTTAGGCCTTGGGACAGGGCAGAAAGAGCAGTTCTTC
>-|TRBV10-2|-|TRBJ2-6|14
CASTTGSGANGLTF
TGCGCCAGCACTACAGGGTCTGGGGCCAACGGCCTGACTTTC
>-|TRBV6-5|TRBD2|TRBJ2-2|14
CASLPAWGGGELFF
TGTGCCAGCCTACCGGCGTGGGGGGGCGGGGAGCTGTTTTTT
>-|TRBV28|TRBD2|TRBJ2-3|17
CASSIPGTSGSTDTQYF
TGTGCCAGCAGTATTCCCGGGACTAGCGGGAGCACAGATACGCAGTATTTT
>-|TRBV5-4|-|TRBJ2-7|14
CASSFQTNSYEQYF
TGTGCCAGCAGCTTCCAGACTAACTCCTACGAGCAGTACTTC
>-|TRBV9|-|TRBJ2-7|14
CASSLRGGFYEQYF
TGTGCCAGCAGCTTAAGGGGGGGGTTCTACGAGCAGTACTTC
>-|TRBV18|-|TRBJ1-2|16
CASSPRSTGGNYGYTF
TGTGCCAGCTCACCACGGTCGACCGGAGGGAACTATGGCTACACCTTC
>few|TRBV19|-|TRBJ1-1|16
CASSIEPGALNSGAFF
TGTGCCAGTAGTATAGAGCCAGGGGCATTGAACTCGGGAGCTTTCTTT
>-|TRBV25-1|-|TRBJ2-1|11
CASTAGRQQFF
TGTGCCAGCACGGCGGGCCGTCAACAGTTCTTC
>-|TRBV6-1|TRBD2|TRBJ2-1|15
CASGFRGGNYNEQFF
TGTGCCAGCGGTTTCCGCGGGGGGAACTACAATGAGCAGTTCTTC